This T cell receptor beta chain was identified in a study of OX40 agonist ivuxolimab in advanced cancers. General notes on the study: The costimulatory receptor OX40 (CD134) was targeted by ivuxolimab, a fully human IgG2 agonistic monoclonal antibody. Among the roughly 52 dose-escalation patients, some 20 had hepatocellular carcinoma, approximately 15 melanoma, 9 renal cell carcinoma and 9 head and neck cancer. Intravenous ivuxolimab was administered to patients every 2 weeks at six dose levels: 0.01, 0.1, 0.3, 1.5, 3 and 10 mg/kg. The paper covers the monotherapy dose-escalation part of the phase I ivuxolimab trial, which included N ≈ 54 patients. Partial responses occurred in three dose-escalation patients: two with cutaneous melanoma and one with hepatocellular carcinoma. In the dose-escalation cohort, roughly 80% of patients were male, and the mean age was about 55 years, with a range of about 23 to 90. Prior anti-PD-1, anti-PD-L1 or anti-CTLA-4 therapy was permitted, and less than 45% of dose-escalation patients had received checkpoint inhibitors. The purpose of peripheral TCRbeta sequencing was to test whether ivuxolimab changed TCR sequence diversity and led to clonal T-cell expansion. What the work shows at the level of the full study, not this receptor alone: At doses from 0.1 to 3.0 mg/kg, clonal expansion was seen in both CD4+ and CD8+ blood T cells between baseline and week 6. The antigen specificity of the clonally expanded peripheral T cells was not determined. In partial responders in the 0.1-3.0 mg/kg groups, normalized peripheral clonal expansion was found to be among the lowest, especially among CD8+ T cells. Low levels of normalized T-cell clonal expansion were also seen in some patients who did not respond. After ivuxolimab, expanded clones were on average more numerous among CD8+ T cells than among CD4+ T cells.

V and J are trimmed by 5 bases and 3 bases, and the gene matches miss 10 bases of the junction. The cysteine opens and the phenylalanine closes a CDR3 of 17 amino acids. Kept here is only the CDR3 DNA, which spans 51 bases and is read in frame from base 1. Taken from the germline V gene, the CDR1 and CDR2 loops are SGHTA and FQGTGA. Genomic DNA was extracted from sorted cells for sequencing of the TCRbeta CDR3 region. The immunoSEQ Assay was used for sequencing of TCRbeta CDR3 regions. In TCRdb, the immuneACCESS table is reduced to in-frame sequences with V and J assigned. These tables do not hold every clone; where another copy was compared, an unresolved V gene accounts for under half, and the others remain unexplained. This sample has about 61,000 clones in its table, and 80% to 85% of those were observed once. 3.4% of the sample lies in the top ten. The trial excluded patients who had a history of autoimmune disease or were on systemic immunosuppression. Peripheral blood for TCR sequencing was drawn from every dose cohort at baseline, at cycle 4 day 1 and at cycle 7 day 1. The samples were drawn from a first-in-human, open-label, multicenter phase I dose-escalation trial of ivuxolimab. The trial enrolled adults with locally advanced or metastatic head and neck squamous cell, hepatocellular, melanoma or renal cell carcinoma. CD4+ and CD8+ T cells were sorted separately from peripheral blood before TCR sequencing.

With respect to this clone: The target of this receptor is not known. Base qualities are not recorded, but no much larger clone differs from it by a single base.

The rearrangement combines TRBV7-3 with TRBJ2-2; 9 bases in between match TRBD2. This TCR was sampled from an adult with an advanced solid tumor such as melanoma, head and neck, liver or kidney cancer. The specimen was CD4+ or CD8+ T cells sorted from blood, collected in a trial of the OX40 agonist ivuxolimab. The CDR3 sequence is CASSPDAQRGDTGELFF. The sequenced DNA: TGTGCCAGCAGCCCCGACGCCCAGCGGGGGGACACCGGGGAGCTGTTTTTT. Supplemented by the reference TRBV7-3 and TRBJ2-2 proteins around the CDR3, the complete variable domain is GAGVSQTPSNKVTEKGKYVELRCDPISGHTALYWYRQSLGQGPEFLIYFQGTGAADDSGLPNDRFFAVRPEGSVSTLKIQRTERGDSAVYLCASSPDAQRGDTGELFFGEGSRLTVL.